These T cell receptor beta chains were read from a single sample in a study of regulatory T cells in long-lasting Graves disease. One entry per CDR3 protein results from TCRdb running MiXCR on the multiplex PCR reads. The repertoire holds 500,000 or so distinct CDR3 sequences, roughly 16% seen once, with approximately 25% in the top ten. Another study also made use of these data, one on T cells in Graves' hyperthyroidism and ophthalmopathy.

Source: peripheral blood mononuclear cells (PBMCs), taken at new diagnosis, from a patient treated with antithyroid drugs. These receptors were collected from a woman aged 40 to 65 with Graves disease. The CDR3 runs from the conserved cysteine through the conserved F or W.

cdr3_length	v_call	j_call	cdr3_aa
14	TRBV15	TRBJ1-1	CATSRGGGNTEAFF
15	TRBV13	TRBJ2-7	CASSQEGTPSYEQYF
11	TRBV3-1	TRBJ2-7	CASSQGQGVYF
15	TRBV2	TRBJ2-1	CASRQSSGGFNEQFF
15	TRBV2	TRBJ1-1	CASRAEQGIGTEAFF
15	TRBV3-1	TRBJ1-2	CASSPPMDGGYGHTF
13	TRBV10-3	TRBJ1-1	CAISYPGITEAFF
11	TRBV24-1	TRBJ1-2	CATSDLGGYTF
11	TRBV6-9	TRBJ1-2	CASSSSVGYTF
13	TRBV18	TRBJ2-1	CASSPRLYNEQFF
15	TRBV7-9	TRBJ1-1	CASSLWEVLNTEAFF
11	TRBV20-1	TRBJ1-3	CSARGANTIYF
17	TRBV28	TRBJ2-2	CASSSWDRGKNTGELFF
14	TRBV11-2	TRBJ2-7	CASSLDTDRAEQYF
13	TRBV20-1	TRBJ1-5	CSATGGRNQPQHF
15	TRBV12-3/TRBV12-4	TRBJ1-1	CASSLAYGGNTEAFF
16	TRBV28	TRBJ1-4	CASTLGGAATNEKLFF
13	TRBV2	TRBJ1-5	CASRGLSNQPQHF
14	TRBV14	TRBJ1-4	CASSQRQGGEKLFF
16	TRBV3-1	TRBJ1-2	CASSQDLAGANYGYTF
16	TRBV6-2/TRBV6-3	TRBJ1-3	CASRPTQGASGNTIYF
13	TRBV18	TRBJ1-1	CASSPPGDAEAFF
21	TRBV7-9	TRBJ2-6	CASSPPGGQQGKFSGANVLTF
15	TRBV27	TRBJ1-2	CASGSSQGAGYGYTF
12	TRBV20-1	TRBJ1-1	CSARRLNTEAFF
18	TRBV5-1	TRBJ2-5	CASSTWTSASRDGETQYF
17	TRBV7-2	TRBJ2-3	CASSSGLAGIRTDTQYF
18	TRBV19	TRBJ1-4	CASSILGRGRRANEKLFF
15	TRBV7-9	TRBJ1-1	CASSSYRAGDTEAFF
13	TRBV10-3	TRBJ1-2	CAISEDRGLGYTF
15	TRBV19	TRBJ1-5	CASRRGQNSNQPQHF
14	TRBV18	TRBJ1-5	CASSPIHGGQPQHF
14	TRBV6-1	TRBJ1-4	CASSEDRVNEKLFF
14	TRBV28	TRBJ2-7	CASMGPDLAYEQYF
15	TRBV9	TRBJ1-1	CASSVDPTSNTEAFF
13	TRBV30	TRBJ1-5	CAYSDRRPWPQHF
15	TRBV20-1	TRBJ2-5	CSARRLGGAQETQYF
15	TRBV5-4	TRBJ2-3	CASSFTSERTDTQYF
14	TRBV6-1	TRBJ2-2	CASSIRTSGGELFF
16	TRBV20-1	TRBJ2-3	CSAREGELTSTDTQYF
15	TRBV6-1	TRBJ2-4	CASRAGGIAKNIQYF
16	TRBV3-1	TRBJ1-6	CASSQEQGRNNSPLHF
16	TRBV7-6	TRBJ2-1	CASSTRYDRKINEQFF
17	TRBV15	TRBJ1-2	CATSSPRRDRSYYGYTF
13	TRBV7-8	TRBJ2-5	CASGGGGRETQYF
15	TRBV6-2/TRBV6-3	TRBJ2-1	CASSLTGVLRNEQFF